This record concerns one TCR beta chain sequence. What it recognizes is unknown. These data come from a study of beta chain features in type 1 diabetes. Findings of the study overall: TCRB CDR3s were moderately but significantly shorter in Type 1 diabetes patients in all four CD4+ subsets.

Germline CDR1 reads MNHEY; CDR2 reads SVGAGI. The CDR3 has 13 residues. V was trimmed by 3 bases and J by 0 bases, leaving 3 bases between them. Donors contributed one heparinised blood draw apiece, averaging approximately 120 mL. Every isolated RNA sample was fully reverse transcribed, so sequencing captured expressed TCRB transcripts. The assay was immunoSEQ multiplex PCR, and TCRdb's table has in-frame clones only and misses some. The sample lists around 500,000 clones, approximately 10% occurring once. The clonotype originates from a woman younger than 35 in good health. The specimen was naive CD4+ T cells from blood. This chain uses TRBV6-5 with TRBJ2-1, with D unclear. CDR3 DNA: TGTGCCAGCAGTTATGACTCCTACAATGAGCAGTTCTTC. Translation: CASSYDSYNEQFF.